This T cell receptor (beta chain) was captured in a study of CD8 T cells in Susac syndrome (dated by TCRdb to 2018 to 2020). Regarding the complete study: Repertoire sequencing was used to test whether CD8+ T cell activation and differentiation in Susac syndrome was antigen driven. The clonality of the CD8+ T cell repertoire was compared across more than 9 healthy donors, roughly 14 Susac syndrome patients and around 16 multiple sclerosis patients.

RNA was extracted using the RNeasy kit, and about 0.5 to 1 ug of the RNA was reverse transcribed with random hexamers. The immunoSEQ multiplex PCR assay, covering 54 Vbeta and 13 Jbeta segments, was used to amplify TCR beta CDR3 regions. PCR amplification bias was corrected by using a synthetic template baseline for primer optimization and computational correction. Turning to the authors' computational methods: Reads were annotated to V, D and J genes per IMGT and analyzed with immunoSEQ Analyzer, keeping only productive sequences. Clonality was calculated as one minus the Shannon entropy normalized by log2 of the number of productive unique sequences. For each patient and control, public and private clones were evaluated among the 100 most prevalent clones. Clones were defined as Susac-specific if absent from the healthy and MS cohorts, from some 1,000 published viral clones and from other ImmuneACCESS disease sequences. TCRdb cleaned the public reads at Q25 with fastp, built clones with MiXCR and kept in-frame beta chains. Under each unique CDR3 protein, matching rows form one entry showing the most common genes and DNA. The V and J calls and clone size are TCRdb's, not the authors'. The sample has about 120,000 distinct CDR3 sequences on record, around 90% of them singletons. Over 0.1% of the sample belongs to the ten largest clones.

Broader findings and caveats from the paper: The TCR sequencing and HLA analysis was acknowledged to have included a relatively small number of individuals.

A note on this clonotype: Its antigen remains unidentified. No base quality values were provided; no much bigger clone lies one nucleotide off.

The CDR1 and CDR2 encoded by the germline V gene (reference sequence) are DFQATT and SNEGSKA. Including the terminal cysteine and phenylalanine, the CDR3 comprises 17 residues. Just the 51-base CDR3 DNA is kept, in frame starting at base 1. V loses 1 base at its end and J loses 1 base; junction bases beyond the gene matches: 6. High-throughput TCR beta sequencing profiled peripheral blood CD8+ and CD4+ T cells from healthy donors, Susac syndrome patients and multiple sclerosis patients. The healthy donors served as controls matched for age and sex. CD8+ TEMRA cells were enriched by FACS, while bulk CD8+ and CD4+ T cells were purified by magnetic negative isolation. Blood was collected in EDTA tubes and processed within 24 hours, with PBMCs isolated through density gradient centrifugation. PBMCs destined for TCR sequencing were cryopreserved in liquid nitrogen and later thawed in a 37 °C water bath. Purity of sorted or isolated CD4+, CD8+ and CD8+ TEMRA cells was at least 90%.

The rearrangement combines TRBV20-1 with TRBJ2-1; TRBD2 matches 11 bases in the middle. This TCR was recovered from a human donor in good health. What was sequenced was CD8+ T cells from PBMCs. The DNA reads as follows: TGCAGTGCTAGAGCGTACGGGACTAGCGGTTCCTACAATGAGCAGTTCTTC. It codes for CSARAYGTSGSYNEQFF.